This passage covers 14 T cell receptor beta chains from one sample sequenced in a study of blood T cell repertoires in COVID-19. Data came from immunoSEQ multiplex PCR; TCRdb stores just in-frame clones and leaves some out. The sample holds about 190,000 clones, around four fifths seen once. The sequenced material came from PBMCs or T cells enriched from blood (not recorded which). The receptor set was obtained from a woman between 50 and 59 years old who had recovered from COVID-19.

This clone was detected a few times. The CDR3 here is CATSDHSSGPRGNIQYF. In DNA, the CDR3 is TGTGCCACCAGTGACCACTCTAGCGGCCCCCGCGGAAACATTCAGTACTTC. The chain combines TRBV24-1 with TRBJ2-4; the match to TRBD2 covers 7 bases. Germline V gene lookup returns CDR1 KGHDR and CDR2 SFDVKD. J gave up 6 bases and V 4 bases, and 14 bases lay outside the gene matches. The CDR3 has 17 amino acids.

This chain connects TRBV2 to TRBJ1-1, with TRBD1 as a possible D gene (6 bases). Germline V CDR1 and CDR2: SNHLY, FYNNEI. The CDR3 length is 12 residues. The V and J ends lost 8 bases and 4 bases respectively, with 11 bases between them. CDR3 protein: CASPSGATEAFF. In DNA, the CDR3 is TGTGCCAGCCCGTCAGGGGCCACTGAAGCTTTCTTT.

The V call is TRBV18, the J call TRBJ2-6; 7 bases map to TRBD1. V dropped 4 bases and J dropped 6; count of bases not matched to a gene: 6. Germline loops: CDR1 KGHSH, CDR2 LQKENI. The CDR3 is 15 amino acids. The CDR3 is CASSLRQGQANVLTF. CDR3 bases: TGTGCCAGCTCACTTAGACAGGGCCAGGCCAACGTCCTGACTTTC.

The chain is built from TRBV7-9 and TRBJ2-3; weak D call: TRBD2 (6 bases). Germline V gene data show CDR1 as SEHNR and CDR2 as FQNEAQ (reference sequence). Deletions cut 5 bases from V and 0 bases from J, with 9 bases between. The CDR3 runs 14 residues. The CDR3 DNA is TGTGCCAGCAGCCTGGCGGGGAGCACAGATACGCAGTATTTT. It translates to CASSLAGSTDTQYF. The whole variable domain, remainder taken from reference TRBV7-9 and TRBJ2-3, is DTGVSQNPRHKITKRGQNVTFRCDPISEHNRLYWYRQTLGQGPEFLTYFQNEAQLEKSRLLSDRFSAERPKGSFSTLEIQRTEQGDSAMYLCASSLAGSTDTQYFGPGTRLTVL.

The chain recombines TRBV18 with TRBJ2-7; D remains unclear. V shed 0 bases and J shed 6 bases, with 12 bases lying between them. This CDR3 comprises 14 residues. Germline loops: CDR1 KGHSH, CDR2 LQKENI. The CDR3 region has the DNA TGTGCCAGCTCACCACCAACCAACTTTGTCGAGCAGTACTTC. As protein: CASSPPTNFVEQYF.

The gene calls are TRBV5-1 and TRBJ2-1, with 11 bases aligning to TRBD2. The CDR3 sequence is 15 residues long. The trim removed 0 bases at V and 8 bases at J, leaving 4 bases unmatched. The germline CDR1 and CDR2 sequences are SGHRS and YFSETQ. CDR3 sequence: CASSLALAGGHEQFF. DNA for the CDR3: TGCGCCAGCAGCTTGGCGCTAGCGGGAGGCCATGAGCAGTTCTTC.

This rearrangement joins TRBV7-8 to TRBJ2-1; D might be TRBD2 (6 bases). This CDR3 has 17 amino acids. V dropped 4 bases and J dropped 0 bases, with 16 bases sitting between them. In germline, CDR1 is SGHVS, CDR2 FQNEAQ. The DNA for the CDR3 is TGTGCCAGCAGCTCCCGTTCAGGGAGGAGCTCCTACAATGAGCAGTTCTTC. It specifies CASSSRSGRSSYNEQFF.

With regard to this clone: A much larger clone is a single base away; this may be a read error. This rearrangement joins TRBV7-8 to TRBJ1-5; 9 bases are a match to TRBD1. Germline V gene data show CDR1 as SGHVS and CDR2 as FQNEAQ. The CDR3 is made up of 14 amino acids. With V trimmed by 10 bases and J by 7 bases, 11 bases remained unmatched. Here the CDR3 reads CATSVTGGEQPQHF. CDR3 sequence (DNA): TGTGCCACCTCGGTGACAGGGGGTGAACAGCCCCAGCATTTT.

In its sample, this clone was seen many times. The V and J genes are TRBV5-6 and TRBJ1-2; TRBD1 matches at 7 bases. The CDR3 covers 13 residues. The trim removed 0 bases at V and 6 bases at J, leaving 2 bases unmatched. Germline lookup yields CDR1 SGHDT and CDR2 YYEEEE. Written as DNA, the CDR3 is TGTGCCAGCAGCTTGGGCCAGGGGGATGGCTACACCTTC. Translating it yields CASSLGQGDGYTF.

J is TRBJ1-5 and V is TRBV6-4; 7 bases line up with TRBD1. This CDR3 is 14 amino acids long. The V gene end was trimmed by 5 bases and the J gene end by 2 bases; junction bases not matched to a gene: 3. Germline V lookup: CDR1 MRHNA, CDR2 SNTAGT. The CDR3 region is CASSPGGGNQPQHF. The CDR3 DNA follows: TGTGCCAGCAGTCCAGGGGGTGGCAATCAGCCCCAGCATTTT.

This chain uses TRBV27 with TRBJ2-7; 7 bases align to TRBD1. V shed 6 bases, J shed 6 bases, and the junction held 8 bases outside the gene matches. The CDR3 is 13 residues long. Looked up from germline, CDR1 is MNHEY and CDR2 is SMNVEV (reference sequence). CDR3 protein: CASSPTGLAEQYF. The DNA for the CDR3 is TGTGCCAGCAGCCCGACAGGGTTGGCCGAGCAGTACTTC.

The chain combines TRBV10-3 with TRBJ1-5, with 9 bases matching TRBD1. Trimming took 9 bases from V and 7 from J; bases not matched to a gene: 7. This CDR3 comprises 13 residues. Germline V CDR1 and CDR2: ENHRY, SYGVKD. In DNA, the CDR3 is TGTGCCATGCGGGACAGGGAAGGACAGCCCCAGCATTTT. This encodes CAMRDREGQPQHF.

The chain links TRBV3-1 (or the pseudogene TRBV3-2) to TRBJ2-7; 8 positions match TRBD1. Per germline, CDR1 LGHDT and CDR2 YNNKEL (reference sequence). Unmatched junction bases numbered 6, after V lost 4 bases and J lost 7 bases. The CDR3 is 13 residues long. The CDR3 DNA sequence: TGTGCCAGCAGCCTAACAGGGGGGCGGGAGCAGTACTTC. Translated, it gives CASSLTGGREQYF.

In its sample, this clone was seen once. The chain links TRBV7-2 to TRBJ1-5; a possible D gene is TRBD1 (6 bases). Trimming left V 1 base short and J 1 base short, with 11 bases between. Germline assignment: CDR1 SGHTA and CDR2 FQGNSA. The CDR3 runs to 16 residues. CDR3 region: CASSLVHRASNQPQHF. In DNA, the CDR3 is TGTGCCAGCAGCTTAGTCCACAGGGCAAGCAATCAGCCCCAGCATTTT.